This TCR beta chain emerged from a study of early T cells in non-severe SARS-CoV-2 infection (dated by TCRdb to the early 2020s). At the level of the whole study: Bulk RNA from unsorted whole blood was used for TCR sequencing, so alpha and beta chains could not be paired.

The research as a whole found: Matching against VDJdb was skewed toward anti-spike CD8 responses, likely underestimated virus-specific expansions, and missed private and CD4 specificities.

After removal of 5 bases from V and 0 bases from J, the junction retains 7 bases not matched to a gene. Reading the germline V gene (reference sequence) gives CDR1 DFQATT and CDR2 SNEGSKA. Taken from cysteine to phenylalanine, the CDR3 has 17 residues. CDR3 DNA only is kept here, 51 bases in frame from base 1. Libraries were made using 5' RACE. The instrument given in TCRdb is NextSeq 500. Unique molecular identifiers were attached to individual cDNA molecules in the TCR library protocol so that sequencing error and PCR bias could be corrected. Both TCR alpha and beta chains were sequenced, and tight co-correlation was observed between alpha and beta sequence abundances in each sample. Processing in the source paper ran as follows. V gene, J gene and CDR3 annotation of TCR sequences was performed with Decombinator V4. Expanded TCRs were defined as changing significantly between any two time points under a Poisson model with p below 0.0001. TCR abundances were normalised to the total number of TCRs sequenced per sample and were expressed as counts per million. TRAV1-2 paired with TRAJ12, TRAJ20 or TRAJ33 defined MAIT TCRs, while TRAV10 paired with TRAJ18 defined iNKT TCRs. VDJdb, accessed 1 November 2021, was searched for CMV, EBV and SARS-CoV-2 annotated TCRs, with TCRs annotated for multiple antigens excluded. TCRdb reprocessed the public reads (quality trimming at Q25 with fastp, clone calling with MiXCR) and kept in-frame beta chains. Rows are combined by CDR3 protein, so each entry shows the most common genes and DNA. TCRdb's processing, not the authors' own work, is the source of the V and J calls. Present in this sample are more than 85,000 distinct CDR3 sequences, around 13% of which were seen just once. The ten largest clones take up less than 4.5% of the sample.

There are a few counts of this clonotype. Its antigen specificity is not known. Per-base quality was not reported, and no clone a single base away is much larger than it. A case-control design nested within a healthcare worker cohort in London, UK, was used, with weekly nasopharyngeal swab PCR tests and blood sampling performed. Between 23 and 31 March 2020, the week of the UK lockdown, healthcare workers were enrolled and then followed up weekly for as long as 16 weeks. The sequence joins TRBV20-1 to TRBJ2-1, and 13 junctional nucleotides match TRBD2. This material consisted of whole blood, taken at baseline. The clonotype originates from an adult who was a healthcare worker with PCR-confirmed SARS-CoV-2 infection or an uninfected control (not recorded which). The sequence in DNA is TGCAGTGCTTGGACTAGCGGGGGCCACAGCTCCTACAATGAGCAGTTCTTC. It codes for CSAWTSGGHSSYNEQFF.